This T cell receptor (beta chain) was observed in a study of T cell clonality in common variable immunodeficiency. The table came from immunoSEQ multiplex PCR; TCRdb's copy has only in-frame clones and leaves some out. The sample yields around 40,000 clones, without any singletons. Germline lookup yields CDR1 SNHLY and CDR2 FYNNEI. CDR3 length: 13 amino acids. V lost 6 bases, J lost 4 bases, and 13 bases lay in between. The table lists this clone with many counts. Read coverage stops 3 residues before the CDR3 terminus; the germline J gene supplies the remainder. Sequenced sample: peripheral blood mononuclear cells. The rearrangement uses TRBV2 and TRBJ2-7, with a weak D call TRBD2 (6 bases). The origin of this receptor is a person aged 18 to 75 in good health. CDR3 bases read: TGTGCCAGCAGAGGGATGGGGGGATACGAG. Translated, it gives CASRGMGGYE. The whole CDR3 sequence reads CASRGMGGYEQYF.